The 20 T cell receptor beta chains reported below all come from one sample, sequenced in a study of T cell responses to AZD1222 COVID-19 vaccine. Profiled with immunoSEQ multiplex PCR; TCRdb holds only in-frame clones, not every one. Of under 200,000 clones in the sample, approximately 90% are singletons; the top ten hold 1% to 1.5%. The source was peripheral blood, collected 28 days after the second AZD1222 dose. All receptors derive from an adult who received the AZD1222 COVID-19 vaccine.

This chain links TRBV11-2 with TRBJ2-4; D uncertain. This CDR3 has 15 residues. V lost 0 bases, J lost 5 bases, and 11 bases lay in between. CDR1 is SGHAT, CDR2 FQNNGV, per germline. The CDR3 here is CASSLDPDVQNIQYF. The CDR3 DNA follows: TGTGCCAGCAGCTTAGATCCGGACGTCCAAAACATTCAGTACTTC.

V gene TRBV7-9 combines with J gene TRBJ2-3; unclear D gene. V lost 5 bases and J lost 4, with 13 bases in between. Per germline, CDR1 SEHNR and CDR2 FQNEAQ (reference sequence). This CDR3 comprises 14 residues. The CDR3 spells CASSLGGRADTQYF. As DNA, the CDR3 is TGTGCCAGCAGCCTCGGCGGCCGGGCAGATACGCAGTATTTT.

This rearrangement joins TRBV4-1 to TRBJ2-7; unclear D gene. CDR3 length: 15 residues. Germline V gives CDR1 MGHRA, CDR2 YSYEKL. Trimming pared 1 base from V and 6 bases from J, leaving 16 bases between. CDR3 loop: CASSQVVGSFAEQYF. CDR3 nucleotide sequence: TGCGCCAGCAGCCAAGTTGTTGGTAGCTTTGCCGAGCAGTACTTC.

The genes are TRBV7-8 and TRBJ2-2; D is perhaps TRBD1 (6 bases). This CDR3 is built from 17 residues. V was shortened by 5 bases and J by 4 bases, with 20 bases between the two germline ends. Per germline, CDR1 SGHVS and CDR2 FQNEAQ. CDR3 bases: TGTGCCAGCAGCCCCCCCGGGACACACCTCATCACCGGGGAGCTGTTTTTT. Translating gives CASSPPGTHLITGELFF.

The rearrangement links TRBV7-2 to TRBJ1-4; D is uncertain. CDR1 is SGHTA and CDR2 is FQGNSA in the germline V gene. The CDR3 contains 15 residues. Deletions cut 1 base from V and 4 bases from J, with 10 bases between. CDR3 amino acids: CASSLGAHINEKLFF. CDR3 DNA sequence: TGTGCCAGCAGCTTAGGGGCGCACATTAATGAAAAACTGTTTTTT.

The chain is built from TRBV5-1 and TRBJ1-2, with TRBD1 matching over 8 bases. Germline V gives CDR1 SGHRS, CDR2 YFSETQ. V shed 0 bases and J 9 bases; nucleotides not matched to a gene: 10. This CDR3 region has 15 residues. The CDR3 coding sequence is TGCGCCAGCAGCTTGGAGGGTCTGGACAGGGAACGCTACACCTTC. The encoded protein is CASSLEGLDRERYTF.

The V gene is TRBV6-5, the J gene TRBJ2-4; 10 nucleotides line up with TRBD1. The CDR3 has 16 amino acids. The junction had 12 bases not matched to a gene; V was cut back by 0 bases and J by 13 bases. Germline loops: CDR1 MNHEY, CDR2 SVGAGI. The chain's CDR3 is CASSYSRGTGEGSQYF. The CDR3, as DNA: TGTGCCAGCAGTTACTCGAGAGGGACAGGGGAGGGGTCCCAGTACTTC.

This chain joins TRBV6-1 and TRBJ2-1; TRBD2 might be the D (6 bases). Germline values: CDR1 MNHNS, CDR2 SASEGT. The CDR3 spans 18 residues. V lost 2 bases and J lost 4, with 21 bases in between. The CDR3 reads CASSERTLASRNYNEQFF. CDR3 nucleotide sequence: TGTGCCAGCAGTGAAAGGACCCTAGCGAGCAGAAATTACAATGAGCAGTTCTTC.

This clone was seen just once. The chain has TRBV4-2 and TRBJ2-1; 8 bases are a match to TRBD2. Losses at the gene ends were 1 base for V and 6 bases for J; bases not matched to a gene: 2. The CDR3 is 14 amino acids. Germline V gene lookup returns CDR1 LGHNA and CDR2 YNFKEQ. This CDR3 is CASSQGLAGNEQFF. The CDR3 coding sequence is TGTGCCAGCAGCCAAGGGCTAGCGGGCAATGAGCAGTTCTTC.

This clone has just one count. The V and J genes are TRBV6-2 or TRBV6-3 and TRBJ1-5, with D possibly matching TRBD1 (5 bases). CDR1 and CDR2 from the germline V gene are MNHEY and SVGEGT. V shed 0 bases and J shed 7 bases, with 10 bases lying between them. This CDR3 comprises 14 residues. The CDR3 protein is CASSYSGVDQPQHF. CDR3 sequence (DNA): TGTGCCAGCAGTTACTCAGGGGTGGACCAGCCCCAGCATTTT.

The V call is TRBV6-5, the J call TRBJ1-1; the D gene is possibly TRBD1 (5 bases). V shed 6 bases and J shed 6 bases, with 17 bases lying between them. CDR3 length equals 14 residues. The germline CDR1 and CDR2 sequences are MNHEY and SVGAGI. Here the CDR3 reads CASSRSGGSPEAFF. The CDR3, as DNA: TGTGCCAGCAGCCGAAGTGGGGGGAGCCCTGAAGCTTTCTTT.

The sample holds one count of this clone. The chain carries TRBV28 and TRBJ1-2; perhaps TRBD1 as D (5 bases). Trimming cost V 7 bases and J 4 bases, with 16 bases left between them. This CDR3 has 14 residues. Germline-derived CDR1 and CDR2 are MDHEN and SYDVKM. CDR3 DNA: TGTGCCAGCAACCTGGGCAGGGTCGCCTATGGCTACACCTTC. This codes for CASNLGRVAYGYTF.

The chain couples TRBV2 to TRBJ2-3; the D is unclear. With 7 bases removed from V and 2 bases from J, the gap between germline ends came to 13 bases. Germline loops: CDR1 SNHLY, CDR2 FYNNEI. CDR3 length equals 14 residues. The CDR3 DNA follows: TGTGCCAGCACCGAAGGGCAGAACACAGATACGCAGTATTTT. It is translated as CASTEGQNTDTQYF.

The rearrangement links TRBV9 to TRBJ1-6, with D possibly TRBD1 on 5 matching bases. Deletions cut 6 bases from V and 6 bases from J, with 13 bases between. CDR3 length: 14 residues. CDR1 is SGDLS, CDR2 YYNGEE, per germline. Here the CDR3 reads CASNLPGPNSPLHF. In DNA, the CDR3 is TGTGCCAGCAACCTCCCGGGACCTAATTCACCCCTCCACTTT.

The rearrangement links TRBV6-5 to TRBJ1-5; maybe TRBD1 (6 bases). Per the germline V gene, CDR1 is MNHEY and CDR2 is SVGAGI. The CDR3 contains 14 residues. V lost 8 bases to trimming and J lost 1 base, with 12 bases between them. Written as DNA, the CDR3 is TGTGCCAGCGGGGCGGGGGGCAGCAATCAGCCCCAGCATTTT. It translates to CASGAGGSNQPQHF.

The chain is built from TRBV4-1 and TRBJ2-3; 10 bases are a match to TRBD2. The CDR3 is 17 residues long. Germline V gene data show CDR1 as MGHRA and CDR2 as YSYEKL. The J segment lost 1 base and the V segment lost 1 base, leaving 5 bases of the junction unmatched. CDR3 amino acids: CASSQGSLAGGTDTQYF. Here the CDR3 DNA reads TGCGCCAGCAGCCAAGGAAGTCTAGCGGGGGGCACAGATACGCAGTATTTT.

This rearrangement joins TRBV7-3 to TRBJ2-1, with 7 bases lining up with TRBD2. This CDR3 is built from 13 residues. Trimming took 0 bases from V and 9 from J; bases not matched to a gene: 2. Germline CDR1 reads SGHTA; CDR2 reads FQGTGA. The CDR3 DNA reads TGTGCCAGCAGCTTAACGGGGGGGAGTGAGCAGTTCTTC. Translated, it gives CASSLTGGSEQFF.

The chain carries TRBV3-1 (or the pseudogene TRBV3-2) and TRBJ2-7; a possible D gene is TRBD1 (6 bases). Between the trimmed V and J ends, which lost 4 bases and 6 bases, there was a span of 10 bases. The CDR3 runs 12 residues. CDR1 is LGHDT and CDR2 is YNNKEL in the germline V gene (reference sequence). CDR3 amino acids: CASSPAGAEQYF. As DNA, the CDR3 is TGTGCCAGCAGCCCAGCAGGGGCCGAGCAGTACTTC.

The V and J genes are TRBV28 and TRBJ2-1, with TRBD1 as a possible D gene (7 bases). Germline CDR1 is MDHEN and CDR2 is SYDVKM. This CDR3 contains 14 residues. Deletions cut 6 bases from V and 6 bases from J, with 15 bases between. CDR3 loop: CASRDREVPNEQFF. As DNA, the CDR3 is TGTGCCAGCAGAGACAGGGAGGTACCCAATGAGCAGTTCTTC.

CDR3 DNA: TGTGCCAGCAGTTTGGGACAGACGGACACTGAAGCTTTCTTT. Translated, it gives CASSLGQTDTEAFF. The genes are TRBV6-6 and TRBJ1-1; 7 bases align to TRBD1. The CDR3 sequence is 14 residues long. Germline V gives CDR1 MNHNY, CDR2 SVGAGI (reference sequence). After removal of 4 bases from V and 3 bases from J, the junction contained 5 bases not matched to a gene.